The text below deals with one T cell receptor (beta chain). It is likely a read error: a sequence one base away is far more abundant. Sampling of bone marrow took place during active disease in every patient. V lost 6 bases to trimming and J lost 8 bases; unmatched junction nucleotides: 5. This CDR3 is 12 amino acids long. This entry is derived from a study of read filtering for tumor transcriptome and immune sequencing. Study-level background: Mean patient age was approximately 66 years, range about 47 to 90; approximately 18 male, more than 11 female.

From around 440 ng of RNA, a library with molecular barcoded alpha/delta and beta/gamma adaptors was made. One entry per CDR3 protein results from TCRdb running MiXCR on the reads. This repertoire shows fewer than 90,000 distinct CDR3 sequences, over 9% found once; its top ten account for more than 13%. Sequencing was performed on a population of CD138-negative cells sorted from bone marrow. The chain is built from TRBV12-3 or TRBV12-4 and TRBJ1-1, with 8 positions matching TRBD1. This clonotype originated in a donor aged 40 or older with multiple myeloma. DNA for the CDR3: TGTGCCAGCAGACCGGGACAGGTCGAAGCTTTCTTT. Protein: CASRPGQVEAFF.